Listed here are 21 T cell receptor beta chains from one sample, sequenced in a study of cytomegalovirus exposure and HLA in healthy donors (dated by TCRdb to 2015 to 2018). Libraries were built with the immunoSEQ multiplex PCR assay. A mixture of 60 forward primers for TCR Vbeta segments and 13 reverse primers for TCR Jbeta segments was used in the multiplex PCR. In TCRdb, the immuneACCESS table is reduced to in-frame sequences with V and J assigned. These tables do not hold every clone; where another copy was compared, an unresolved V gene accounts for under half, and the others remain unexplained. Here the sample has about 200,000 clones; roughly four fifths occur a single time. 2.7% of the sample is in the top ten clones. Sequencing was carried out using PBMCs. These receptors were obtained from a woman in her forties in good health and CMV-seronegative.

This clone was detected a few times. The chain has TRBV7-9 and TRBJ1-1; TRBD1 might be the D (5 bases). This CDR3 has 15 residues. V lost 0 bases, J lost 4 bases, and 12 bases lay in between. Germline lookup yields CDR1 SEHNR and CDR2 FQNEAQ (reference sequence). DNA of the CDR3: TGTGCCAGCAGCTTAGCGCGATGGGGCACCACTGAAGCTTTCTTT. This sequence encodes CASSLARWGTTEAFF.

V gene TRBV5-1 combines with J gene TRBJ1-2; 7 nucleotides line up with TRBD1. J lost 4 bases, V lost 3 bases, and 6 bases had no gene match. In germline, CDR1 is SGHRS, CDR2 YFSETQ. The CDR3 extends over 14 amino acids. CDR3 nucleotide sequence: TGCGCCAGCAGCTCGAGACAGGGCCCCTATGGCTACACCTTC. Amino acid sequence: CASSSRQGPYGYTF.

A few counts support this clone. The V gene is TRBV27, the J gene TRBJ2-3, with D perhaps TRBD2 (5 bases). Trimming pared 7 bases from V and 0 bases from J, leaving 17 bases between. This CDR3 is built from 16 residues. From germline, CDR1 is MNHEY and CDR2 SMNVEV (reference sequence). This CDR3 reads CASMRAARQSTDTQYF. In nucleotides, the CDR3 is TGTGCCAGCATGAGGGCCGCTCGCCAAAGCACAGATACGCAGTATTTT.

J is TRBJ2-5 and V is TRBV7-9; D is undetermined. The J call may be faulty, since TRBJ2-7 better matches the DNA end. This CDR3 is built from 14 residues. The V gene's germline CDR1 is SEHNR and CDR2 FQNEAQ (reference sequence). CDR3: CASSSGQTSYEQYF. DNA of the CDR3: TGTGCCAGCAGCTCTGGGCAGACCTCCTACGAGCAGTACTTC.

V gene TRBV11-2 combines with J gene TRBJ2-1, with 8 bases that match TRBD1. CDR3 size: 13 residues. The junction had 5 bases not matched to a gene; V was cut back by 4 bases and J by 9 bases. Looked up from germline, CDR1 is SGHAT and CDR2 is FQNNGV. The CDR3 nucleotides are TGTGCCAGCAGCTGGCTCGGGACAGGTGAGCAGTTCTTC. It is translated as CASSWLGTGEQFF.

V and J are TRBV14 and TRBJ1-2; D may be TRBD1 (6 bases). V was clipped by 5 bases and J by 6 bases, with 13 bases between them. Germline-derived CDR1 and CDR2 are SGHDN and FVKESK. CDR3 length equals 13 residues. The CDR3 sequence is CASSTQYRDGYTF. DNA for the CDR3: TGTGCCAGCAGCACGCAGTACAGGGATGGCTACACCTTC.

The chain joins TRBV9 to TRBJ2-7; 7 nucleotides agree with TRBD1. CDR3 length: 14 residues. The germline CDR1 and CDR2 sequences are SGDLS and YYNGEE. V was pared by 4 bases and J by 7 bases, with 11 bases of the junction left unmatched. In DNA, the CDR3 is TGTGCCAGCAGCCCGACAGGGCTATGGGGGGAGCAGTACTTC. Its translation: CASSPTGLWGEQYF.

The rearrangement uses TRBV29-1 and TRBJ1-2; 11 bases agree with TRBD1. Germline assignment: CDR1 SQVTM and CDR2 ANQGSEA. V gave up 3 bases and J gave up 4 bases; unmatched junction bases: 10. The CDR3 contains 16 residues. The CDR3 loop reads CSVDPGQGALGYGYTF. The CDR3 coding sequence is TGCAGCGTTGATCCCGGACAGGGGGCGCTGGGCTATGGCTACACCTTC.

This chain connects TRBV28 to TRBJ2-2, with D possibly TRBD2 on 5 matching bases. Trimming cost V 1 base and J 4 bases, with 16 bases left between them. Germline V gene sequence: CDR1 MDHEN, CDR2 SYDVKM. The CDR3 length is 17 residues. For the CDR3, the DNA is TGTGCCAGCAGTTTATCCCCGCAGGCTCGGGGCACCGGGGAGCTGTTTTTT. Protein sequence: CASSLSPQARGTGELFF.

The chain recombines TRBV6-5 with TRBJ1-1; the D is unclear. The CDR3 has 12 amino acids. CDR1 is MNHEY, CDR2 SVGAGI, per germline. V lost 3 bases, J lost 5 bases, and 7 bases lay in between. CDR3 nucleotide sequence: TGTGCCAGCAGTTATTACGAGACTGAAGCTTTCTTT. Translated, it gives CASSYYETEAFF.

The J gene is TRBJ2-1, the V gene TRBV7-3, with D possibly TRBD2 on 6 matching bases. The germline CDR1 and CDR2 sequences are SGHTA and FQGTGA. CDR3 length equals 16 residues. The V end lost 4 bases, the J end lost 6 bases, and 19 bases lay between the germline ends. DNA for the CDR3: TGTGCCAGCAGCTCCCCAGAATCGGGAGTTAGCAATGAGCAGTTCTTC. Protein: CASSSPESGVSNEQFF.

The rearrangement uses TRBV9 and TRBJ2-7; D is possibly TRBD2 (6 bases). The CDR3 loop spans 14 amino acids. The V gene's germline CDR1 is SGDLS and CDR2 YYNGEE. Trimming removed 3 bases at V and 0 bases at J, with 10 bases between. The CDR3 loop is CASSAAGNSYEQYF. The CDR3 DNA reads TGTGCCAGCAGCGCCGCGGGAAACTCCTACGAGCAGTACTTC.

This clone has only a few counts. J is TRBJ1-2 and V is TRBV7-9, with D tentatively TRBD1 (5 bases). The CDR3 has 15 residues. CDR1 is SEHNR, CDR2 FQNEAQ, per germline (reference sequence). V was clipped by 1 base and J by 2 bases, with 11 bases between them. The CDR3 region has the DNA TGTGCCAGCAGCTTAGACCAGGGATTGAACTATGGCTACACCTTC. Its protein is CASSLDQGLNYGYTF.

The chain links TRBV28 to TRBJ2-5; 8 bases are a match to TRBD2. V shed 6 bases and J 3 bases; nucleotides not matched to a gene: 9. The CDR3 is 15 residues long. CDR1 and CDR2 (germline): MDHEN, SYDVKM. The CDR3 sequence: CASSNQGLEKETQYF. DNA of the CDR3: TGTGCCAGCAGCAACCAGGGACTAGAGAAAGAGACCCAGTACTTC.

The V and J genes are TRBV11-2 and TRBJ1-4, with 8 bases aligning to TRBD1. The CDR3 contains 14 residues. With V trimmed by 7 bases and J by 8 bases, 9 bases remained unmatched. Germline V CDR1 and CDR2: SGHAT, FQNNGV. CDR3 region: CASNLQGEREKLFF. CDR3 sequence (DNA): TGTGCCAGCAACCTACAGGGGGAGCGGGAAAAACTGTTTTTT.

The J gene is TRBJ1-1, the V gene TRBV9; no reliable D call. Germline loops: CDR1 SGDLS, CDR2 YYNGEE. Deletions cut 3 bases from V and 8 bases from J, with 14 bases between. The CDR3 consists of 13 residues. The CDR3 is CASSAYSLAEAFF. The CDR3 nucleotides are TGTGCCAGCAGCGCCTACTCCTTAGCAGAAGCTTTCTTT.

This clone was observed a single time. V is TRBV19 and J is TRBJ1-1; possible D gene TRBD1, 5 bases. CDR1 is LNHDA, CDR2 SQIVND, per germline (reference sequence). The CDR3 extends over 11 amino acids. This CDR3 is CASGGVTEAFF. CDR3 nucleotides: TGTGCTAGCGGGGGAGTAACTGAAGCTTTCTTT. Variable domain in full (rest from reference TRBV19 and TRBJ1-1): DGGITQSPKYLFRKEGQNVTLSCEQNLNHDAMYWYRQDPGQGLRLIYYSQIVNDFQKGDIAEGYSVSREKKESFPLTVTSAQKNPTAFYLCASGGVTEAFFGQGTRLTVV.

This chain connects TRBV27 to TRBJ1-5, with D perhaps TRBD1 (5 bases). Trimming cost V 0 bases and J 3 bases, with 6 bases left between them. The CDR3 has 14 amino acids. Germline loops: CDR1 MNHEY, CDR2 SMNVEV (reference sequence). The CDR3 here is CASSLSGDNQPQHF. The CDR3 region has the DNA TGTGCCAGCAGTTTATCAGGGGACAATCAGCCCCAGCATTTT.

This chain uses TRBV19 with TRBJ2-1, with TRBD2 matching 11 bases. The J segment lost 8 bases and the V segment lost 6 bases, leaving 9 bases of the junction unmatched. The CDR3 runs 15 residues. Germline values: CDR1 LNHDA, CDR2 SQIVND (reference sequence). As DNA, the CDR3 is TGTGCCAGTAGCCCCACTAGCGGGAGTTTATATGAGCAGTTCTTC. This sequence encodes CASSPTSGSLYEQFF.

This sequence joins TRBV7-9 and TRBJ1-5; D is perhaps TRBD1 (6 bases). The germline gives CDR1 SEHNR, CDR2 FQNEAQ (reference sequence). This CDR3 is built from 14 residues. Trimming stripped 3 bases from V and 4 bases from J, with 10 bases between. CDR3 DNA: TGTGCCAGCAGCTTTGGGACACTGAATCAGCCCCAGCATTTT. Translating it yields CASSFGTLNQPQHF.

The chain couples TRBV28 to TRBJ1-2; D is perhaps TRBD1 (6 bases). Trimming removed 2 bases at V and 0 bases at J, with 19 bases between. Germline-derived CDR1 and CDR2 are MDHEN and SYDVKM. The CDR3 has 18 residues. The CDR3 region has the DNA TGTGCCAGCAGTTTAAGCGGGGGCGTTGTTGGAGCTAACTATGGCTACACCTTC. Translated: CASSLSGGVVGANYGYTF.